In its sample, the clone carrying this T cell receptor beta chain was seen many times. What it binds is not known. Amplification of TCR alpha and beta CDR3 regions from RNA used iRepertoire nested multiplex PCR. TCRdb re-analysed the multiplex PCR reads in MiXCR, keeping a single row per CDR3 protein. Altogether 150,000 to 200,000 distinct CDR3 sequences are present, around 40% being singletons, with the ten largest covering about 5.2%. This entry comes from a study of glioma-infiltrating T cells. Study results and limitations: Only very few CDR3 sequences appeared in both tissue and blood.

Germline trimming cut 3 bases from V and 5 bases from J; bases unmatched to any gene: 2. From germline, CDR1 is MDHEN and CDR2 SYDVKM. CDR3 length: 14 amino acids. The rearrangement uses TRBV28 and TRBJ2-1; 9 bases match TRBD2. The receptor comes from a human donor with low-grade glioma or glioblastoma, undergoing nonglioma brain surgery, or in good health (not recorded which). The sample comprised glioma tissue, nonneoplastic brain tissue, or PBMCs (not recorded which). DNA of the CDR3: TGTGCCAGCAGTTTCGTAGCGGGGGACAATGAGCAGTTCTTC. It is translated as CASSFVAGDNEQFF.